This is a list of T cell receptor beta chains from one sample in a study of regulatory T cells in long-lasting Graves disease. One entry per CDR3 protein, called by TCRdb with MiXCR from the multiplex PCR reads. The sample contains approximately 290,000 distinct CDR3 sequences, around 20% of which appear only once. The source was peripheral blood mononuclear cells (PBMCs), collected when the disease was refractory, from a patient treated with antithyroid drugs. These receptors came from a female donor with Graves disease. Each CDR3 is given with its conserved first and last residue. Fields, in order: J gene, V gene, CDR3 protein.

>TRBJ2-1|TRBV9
CASSYTGLADYNEQFF
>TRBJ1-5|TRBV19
CASTGTGTGGQPQHF
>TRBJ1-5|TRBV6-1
CASGAGEGQPQHF
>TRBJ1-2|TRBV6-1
CASSLEGQGNYGYTF
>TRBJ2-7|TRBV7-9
CASSLLITSGLVASYEQYF
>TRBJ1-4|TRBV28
CASSLIGRNEKLFF
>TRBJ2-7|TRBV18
CASSQLAGGEQYF
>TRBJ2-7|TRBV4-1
CASSQDFPDEQYF
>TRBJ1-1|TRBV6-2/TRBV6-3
CASSIQGGGTEAFF
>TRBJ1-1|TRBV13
CASSQGVGEGTEAFF
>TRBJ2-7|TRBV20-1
CSARRQGRFEQYF
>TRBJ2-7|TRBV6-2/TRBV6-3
CASSYPPLNYEQYF
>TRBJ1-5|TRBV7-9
CASSLSGSSNQPQHF
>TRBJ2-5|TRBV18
CASSVQGMRETQYF
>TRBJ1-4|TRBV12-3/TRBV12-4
CASSLGDEKLFF
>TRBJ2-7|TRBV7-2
CASSLDRRGLRTEQYF
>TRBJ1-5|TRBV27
CASSLSFSDQPQHF
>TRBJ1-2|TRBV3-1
CASSPRDGDMGYTF
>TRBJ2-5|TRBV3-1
CASSDPQETQYF
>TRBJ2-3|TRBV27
CASRPLSWGSTDTQYF
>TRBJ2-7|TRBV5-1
CASSFRAETNYEQYF
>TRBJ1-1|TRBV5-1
CASSLERLQGSNTEAFF
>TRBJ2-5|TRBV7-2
CASSLALAGKETQYF
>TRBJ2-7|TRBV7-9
CASSLNGWSYEQYF
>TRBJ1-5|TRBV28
CASSLMEGALNQPQHF
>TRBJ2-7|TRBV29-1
CSVVTPGQGAYEQYF
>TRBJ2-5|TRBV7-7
CASSYRVGETQYF
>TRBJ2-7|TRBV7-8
CASSPHLREGSYEQYF
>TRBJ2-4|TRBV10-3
CAISEGGTSGRDIQYF
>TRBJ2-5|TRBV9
CASSQGVEVREAQYF
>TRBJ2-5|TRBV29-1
CSVGVETQYF
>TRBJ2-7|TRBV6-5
CASSYSRGGHEQYF
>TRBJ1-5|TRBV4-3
CASSQGVGGGQPQHF
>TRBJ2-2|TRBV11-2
CASGRLGGPTGELFF
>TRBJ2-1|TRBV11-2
CASSSLSSYNEQFF
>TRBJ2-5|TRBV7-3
CASSLRGGDSQETQYF
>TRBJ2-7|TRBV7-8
CASSPTHREPSSYEQYF
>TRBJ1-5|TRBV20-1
CSASADYSNQPQHF
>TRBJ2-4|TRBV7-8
CASSLGDRPTYF
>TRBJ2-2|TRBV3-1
CASSRGDSNTGELFF
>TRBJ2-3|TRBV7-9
CASIGTDTTDTQYF
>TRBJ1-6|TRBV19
CASSIVADNSPLHF
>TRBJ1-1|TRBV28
CASTGWISIMNTEAFF
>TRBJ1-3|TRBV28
CASSSGQGGNTIYF
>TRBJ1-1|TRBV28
CASRLDPGQKNTEAFF
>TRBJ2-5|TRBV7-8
CASSFHFRGEETQYF
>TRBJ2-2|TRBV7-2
CASSPPSGPNTGELFF
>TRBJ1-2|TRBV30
CAWRRQGLDYGYTF
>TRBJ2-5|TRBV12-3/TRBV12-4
CASSLGQQETLYF